The rows below give T cell receptor beta chains drawn from one sample of a study of blood T cell repertoires in COVID-19. Clones were sequenced by immunoSEQ multiplex PCR, and TCRdb holds only the in-frame ones, with some missing. This table holds 55,000 to 75,000 clones, 88% found once. The sequenced sample was peripheral blood. Every receptor here comes from a human donor in a cohort sampled during active COVID-19. CDR3s include the opening cysteine and the closing phenylalanine or tryptophan. A D gene is named only where the DNA matches it firmly. Clone size is shown for a subset of rows, as once, few, many or a class of expanded clone.

-	TRBV10-2	-	TRBJ2-3	TGCGCCAGCAGTGAGTCCGGGATACACACAGATACGCAGTATTTT	CASSESGIHTDTQYF
-	TRBV7-9	-	TRBJ2-7	TGTGCCAGCAGCTCAACATCCTCAAGCGTCCCCCCTCTCTACGAGCAGTACTTC	CASSSTSSSVPPLYEQYF
-	TRBV15	-	TRBJ1-3	TGTGCCACCAGCGTAGGAAACACCATATATTTT	CATSVGNTIYF
-	TRBV24-1	once	TRBJ2-5	TGTCCGCGGGAGACCCAGTACTTC	CPRETQYF
TRBD2	TRBV4-1	-	TRBJ2-3	TGCGCCAGCAGCCAAGGGGGTATAGCGGGGGGGCTGAATACGCAGTATTTT	CASSQGGIAGGLNTQYF
TRBD1	TRBV27	-	TRBJ2-7	TGTGCCAGCAGAGGGACAGGGGGACACGAGCAGTACTTC	CASRGTGGHEQYF
-	TRBV6-6	-	TRBJ1-1	TGTGCCAGCAGTTACTCGAGACAAACGAACACTGAAGCTTTCTTT	CASSYSRQTNTEAFF
-	TRBV7-2	few	TRBJ1-2	TGTGCCAGCGCGGGTGTGGGTAACTATGGCTACACCTTC	CASAGVGNYGYTF
TRBD1	TRBV19	-	TRBJ2-1	TGTGCCAGTAGTTTCGGGACAGTATACAATGAGCAGTTCTTC	CASSFGTVYNEQFF
TRBD2	TRBV6-2/TRBV6-3	-	TRBJ2-7	TGTGCCAGCAGTTATGAGCGGGAGGGCAAGTACTTC	CASSYEREGKYF
-	TRBV4-1	-	TRBJ2-2	TGCGCCAGCAGCCAACACACCACCGGGGAGCTGTTTTTT	CASSQHTTGELFF
TRBD1	TRBV4-3	-	TRBJ2-5	TGCGCCAGCAGCCCCGGGACAGGGCAAGAGACCCAGTACTTC	CASSPGTGQETQYF
-	TRBV5-5	-	TRBJ2-7	TGTGCCAGCAGCTTGTACGAGCATGCCCCCTACGAGCAGTACTTC	CASSLYEHAPYEQYF
-	TRBV12-3/TRBV12-4	-	TRBJ1-1	TGTGCCAGCACCTCAAGGAGGGGTGCTGAAGCTTTCTTT	CASTSRRGAEAFF
-	TRBV15	-	TRBJ1-1	TGTGCCACCCGCCTACTGATCAACACTGAAGCTTTCTTT	CATRLLINTEAFF
TRBD1	TRBV4-3	-	TRBJ1-6	TGCGCCAGCAGCCGCCAAGGGACAGGGAGAAGATCACCCCTCCACTTT	CASSRQGTGRRSPLHF
TRBD2	TRBV13	-	TRBJ2-5	TGTGCCAGCAGCTCCGGACTAGCGGGAGGGTTAGAGACCCAGTACTTC	CASSSGLAGGLETQYF
-	TRBV3-1/TRBV3-2	-	TRBJ2-7	TGTGCCAGCAGCCACTTGACAGGAGACTACGAGCAGTACTTC	CASSHLTGDYEQYF
-	TRBV7-9	-	TRBJ2-3	TGTGCCAGCAGCTCTCGAGGAGGGGCAGATACGCAGTATTTT	CASSSRGGADTQYF
-	TRBV4-3	-	TRBJ1-5	TGCGCCAGCAGCCCTCTATTGGGGGGGGATCAGCCCCAGCATTTT	CASSPLLGGDQPQHF
-	TRBV5-1	once	TRBJ1-5	TGCGCCAGCAGCTTGGACGGAGAAAGCAATCAGCCCCAGCATTTT	CASSLDGESNQPQHF
-	TRBV2	few	TRBJ1-5	TGTGCCAGCACCGTGGGCAGGTCCTCTCAGCCCCAGCATTTT	CASTVGRSSQPQHF